This T cell receptor (beta chain) was documented in a study of cytomegalovirus exposure and HLA in healthy donors. Notes on the study in general: Available immune exposure information was restricted to CMV serostatus only.

Germline values: CDR1 LNHDA, CDR2 SQIVND (reference sequence). The CDR3 runs 15 residues. V was cut by 8 bases and J by 5 bases, with 19 bases left in between. Only a few counts were recorded for this clone. Its antigen remains unidentified. The study ran its PCR with 60 Vbeta and 13 Jbeta primers. Some clones are missing from TCRdb's copy, which holds only in-frame ones; the method was immunoSEQ multiplex PCR. The data show roughly 89,000 clones, 80% seen once. This sequence was found in a man between 18 and 35 years old in good health and CMV-seronegative. The sequencing sample was made of PBMCs. V gene TRBV19 combines with J gene TRBJ2-1, with D uncertain. The CDR3, as DNA: TGTGCCAGTCAACTTGCGGCGTTAGGAAACAATGAGCAGTTCTTC. Translated: CASQLAALGNNEQFF.